Reported below is one T cell receptor (beta chain). The sample is drawn from a study of shared clonotypes between healthy human individuals. CD45RO-negative cells were positively selected for CCR7, leaving out terminally differentiated effector memory CD45RA+ cells. The assay was immunoSEQ multiplex PCR, and TCRdb's table has in-frame clones only and misses some. The sample includes 750,000 to 1,000,000 clones, more than 85% of them seen just once. Trimming shortened V by 5 bases and J by 0 bases, and 14 bases separated the two germline ends. CDR3 length: 16 residues. Germline CDR1 reads MNHEY; CDR2 reads SMNVEV (reference sequence).

This chain connects TRBV27 to TRBJ2-1; unclear D gene. This receptor was obtained from a man aged 25 to 40 in good health. Sequenced: naive CD8+ T cells sorted from blood. CDR3 DNA sequence: TGTGCCAGCAGTATTCGGACCCGGAGCTCCTACAATGAGCAGTTCTTC. This encodes CASSIRTRSSYNEQFF.